The source of this T cell receptor beta chain is a study of regulatory T cells in long-lasting Graves disease. Study details: Duration of antithyroid drug therapy among newly diagnosed Graves' patients was under 3 months.

Investigators prepared the TCR beta libraries by applying iRepertoire HTBI primers and Arm-PCR of CDR3 regions. TCRdb reprocessed the multiplex PCR reads via MiXCR and lists one record per CDR3 protein. The table lists about 540,000 distinct CDR3 sequences, roughly 14% of them singletons. Time point specified: newly diagnosed GD, antithyroid drugs for less than 3 months. From PBMCs, RNA was extracted and then used to make the TCR library. The guidelines of the American Thyroid Association were the basis for diagnosing Graves' disease. This clonotype was seen repeatedly, ten times or more. The CDR3 contains 16 residues. With 6 bases removed from V and 3 bases from J, the gap between germline ends came to 20 bases. Another study also made use of these data, one on T cells in Graves' hyperthyroidism and ophthalmopathy. That source notes: Most expanded thyroid clonotypes above 0.001 recurred in blood. From stable hyperthyroidism, ophthalmopathy was set apart by a 13 V-J model.

This specimen was peripheral blood mononuclear cells (PBMCs), taken at new diagnosis, from a patient treated with antithyroid drugs. This chain connects TRBV12-3 or TRBV12-4 to TRBJ2-5, with a tentative D call TRBD2 (6 bases). The sequence was collected from a man in his thirties or forties with Graves disease. As DNA, the CDR3 is TGTGCCAGCAGCACCACAACCCGGGACTCAGAAGAGACCCAGTACTTC. Its translation: CASSTTTRDSEETQYF.